This TCR beta chain was observed in a study of OX40 agonist ivuxolimab in advanced cancers. At the level of the study: A diagnosis of hepatocellular carcinoma, melanoma, renal cell or head and neck cancer was present in dose-escalation patients.

Study results and caveats: Nonresponders included some who also had low normalized T-cell clonal expansion.

Libraries were prepared by immunoSEQ multiplex PCR; TCRdb keeps only in-frame clonotypes and omits some of them. The data hold about 100,000 clones, with 84% observed a single time. Regarding this clone: Its target is not known.

This CDR3 is 14 amino acids long. From germline, CDR1 is SGHVS and CDR2 FQNEAQ. With 7 bases removed from V and 3 bases from J, the gap between germline ends came to 13 bases. The chain is built from TRBV7-8 and TRBJ1-5; D not certain. The source is an adult with an advanced solid tumor such as melanoma, head and neck, liver or kidney cancer. Material: CD4+ or CD8+ T cells sorted from blood, obtained in a trial of the OX40 agonist ivuxolimab. The CDR3 region is CASNSGRSNQPQHF. In nucleotides, the CDR3 is TGTGCCAGCAACAGTGGACGGTCCAATCAGCCCCAGCATTTT. The full variable domain, completed using reference TRBV7-8 and TRBJ1-5, is GAGVSQSPRYKVAKRGQDVALRCDPISGHVSLFWYQQALGQGPEFLTYFQNEAQLDKSGLPSDRFFAERPEGSVSTLKIQRTQQEDSAVYLCASNSGRSNQPQHFGDGTRLSIL.